Listed here is a single T cell receptor beta chain. The antigen is not known. Libraries were prepared by immunoSEQ multiplex PCR; TCRdb keeps only in-frame clonotypes and omits some of them. In the table there are roughly 100,000 clones, around nine tenths of which are singletons. This entry is derived from a study of PD-1 blockade in classical Hodgkin lymphoma. Findings and caveats of the study: The CD4+ diversity rise by C4D1 was clearest in complete responders. Baseline TCR diversity was reportedly lower in newly diagnosed patients than healthy donors. Complete responders started with a diversity level that resembled newly diagnosed patients at baseline.

Each and every patient relapsed after autologous stem cell transplantation, and patients got differing brentuximab vedotin exposure. V was pared by 4 bases and J by 3 bases, with 11 bases between. The CDR3 runs to 13 residues. Germline-derived CDR1 and CDR2 are SGDLS and YYNGEE. The sequences come from peripheral blood mononuclear cells (PBMCs), collected before the second cycle of nivolumab. The chain links TRBV9 to TRBJ2-7, with D possibly TRBD1 on 6 matching bases. The clonotype was recovered from a human donor with classical Hodgkin lymphoma. The CDR3 loop reads CASSSGDGYEQYF. The DNA for the CDR3 is TGTGCCAGCAGCTCAGGGGATGGCTACGAGCAGTACTTC.